Listed here is a single T cell receptor (beta chain). Its antigen is not identified. This record comes from a study of early stage breast cancer tumors. On the study more broadly: Among roughly twelve ER+/PR+/HER2- tumors, eight were ductal, four lobular.

Germline V CDR1 and CDR2: MNHNS, SASEGT. V gave up 1 base and J gave up 11 bases, with 11 bases separating them. The CDR3 loop spans 13 amino acids. Libraries were prepared by immunoSEQ multiplex PCR; TCRdb keeps only in-frame clonotypes and omits some of them. The repertoire holds about 48,000 clones, 75% to 85% seen once, with about 1.4% in the top ten. General study results and limits: Tumors had 2 to 3-fold higher T cell density and higher clonality than adjacent normal breast tissue. Unsorted bulk genomic DNA sequencing lacked pairing and functional marker data. In about 85% of the 16 patients, blood comparison separated tumor from normal breast.

This sequence joins TRBV6-1 and TRBJ1-4; D is unresolved. The sequenced sample was blood. The sequence derives from a person aged 45-60 years with breast cancer. The CDR3 DNA sequence: TGTGCCAGCAGTGAAGGTTGGGGTGGCAAACTGTTTTTT. This gives the protein CASSEGWGGKLFF.